The rows below give T cell receptor beta chains drawn from one sample of a study of post-analysis software for immune sequencing data. One entry per CDR3 protein, called by TCRdb with MiXCR from the PCR reads. Of roughly 730,000 distinct CDR3 sequences listed, 25% to 30% were seen once; the top ten hold roughly 0.57%. Material: blood. The source of these receptors is a girl aged 10 to 17 with multiple sclerosis. Both conserved end residues are part of each CDR3. D genes are given only for firm matches. The size entry is marked missing in some rows and otherwise reads once, few, many or a size class.

clone size	V gene	J gene	D gene	CDR3 DNA	CDR3 protein
NA	TRBV20-1	TRBJ1-2	TRBD1	TGCAGTGCTAGCGACAGGGGGCAGAGCTATGGCTACACCTTC	CSASDRGQSYGYTF
few	TRBV6-1	TRBJ1-6	TRBD1	TGTGCCAGCAGCGCTGGGACAGGGAATTCACCCCTCCACTTT	CASSAGTGNSPLHF
NA	TRBV5-1	TRBJ1-2	TRBD1	TGCGCCAGCAGCACCAGGACAGGGAACTATGGCTACACCTTC	CASSTRTGNYGYTF
NA	TRBV20-1	TRBJ2-5	NA	TGCAGTGCTAGACCTCATAACAATGAGCAGTACTTC	CSARPHNNEQYF
many	TRBV4-3	TRBJ1-2	NA	TGCGCCAGCAGCCAAGATCGGGGAGGCTATGGCTACACCTTC	CASSQDRGGYGYTF
few	TRBV18	TRBJ2-7	NA	TGTGCCAGCTCCCAGTACTACGAGCAGTACTTC	CASSQYYEQYF
few	TRBV7-2	TRBJ2-5	NA	TGTGCCAGCAGCTTAGAGAGCCAGGGGGGTAGAACCCAGTACTTC	CASSLESQGGRTQYF
few	TRBV5-1	TRBJ2-3	TRBD2	TGCGCCAGCAGCCCCGGACTAGCGGGGGGCCTTAGCACAGATACGCAGTATTTT	CASSPGLAGGLSTDTQYF
many	TRBV9	TRBJ2-1	NA	TGTGCCAGCAGCGTAGGGACAGCCCTCAATGAGCAGTTCTTC	CASSVGTALNEQFF
NA	TRBV10-3	TRBJ2-3	NA	TGTGCCATCAGTGAGTCGAATTGGCCTCGCACAGATACGCAGTATTTT	CAISESNWPRTDTQYF
NA	TRBV12-3/TRBV12-4	TRBJ1-2	NA	TGTGCCAGCACCCCACTTAGGAGCGGGGGCTACACCTTC	CASTPLRSGGYTF
few	TRBV20-1	TRBJ2-1	NA	TGCAGTGCTAGTGGGGACGGGCCAGATCCTATGGATGAGCAGTTCTTC	CSASGDGPDPMDEQFF
NA	TRBV4-1	TRBJ1-1	NA	TGCGCCAGCAGCCAACGACCGGGACTCGAGGCTTTCTTT	CASSQRPGLEAFF
few	TRBV2	TRBJ2-1	NA	TGTGCCAGCAGTGAAGACTTTCCTGCATGGCAGTTCTTC	CASSEDFPAWQFF
NA	TRBV7-9	TRBJ1-1	TRBD1	TGTGCCAGCAGCCAAGACAGGGTCACTGAAGCTTTCTTT	CASSQDRVTEAFF
once	TRBV20-1	TRBJ2-3	NA	TGCAGTGCACACCCGAACACAGGGCCTAGCGCAGATACGCAGTATTTT	CSAHPNTGPSADTQYF
few	TRBV9	TRBJ2-1	NA	TGTGCCAGCAGCGTAGATCAAGGCTTGGGGCACAATGAGCAGTTCTTC	CASSVDQGLGHNEQFF
few	TRBV28	TRBJ2-7	NA	TGTGCCAGCAGGCAGGCCAGGGCATCCTACGAGCAGTACTTC	CASRQARASYEQYF
few	TRBV7-2	TRBJ2-3	NA	TGTGCCAGCAGCCATGAGTCGACAGGCAGGAGAGGCGGGACGCAGTATTTT	CASSHESTGRRGGTQYF
NA	TRBV6-5	TRBJ1-5	NA	TGTGCCAGCAGTTACAGTGAGGAACAGCCCCAGCATTTT	CASSYSEEQPQHF
NA	TRBV6-1	TRBJ2-3	NA	TGTGCCAGCAGTGAACATCGGAGGAGCACAGATACGCAGTATTTT	CASSEHRRSTDTQYF
NA	TRBV14	TRBJ2-7	TRBD2	TGTGCCAGCAGCCAAGCGGGGGGTTACAATGAGCAGTACTTC	CASSQAGGYNEQYF
few	TRBV29-1	TRBJ1-3	TRBD1	TGCAGCGTCAGAGGGACAGCTGGAAACACCATATATTTT	CSVRGTAGNTIYF
few	TRBV20-1	TRBJ2-4	NA	TGCAGTGCTTCTTCTCGGATAGCCAAAAACATTCAGTACTTC	CSASSRIAKNIQYF
few	TRBV29-1	TRBJ2-5	NA	TGCAGCGTTGCCCCCCAACAAGAGACCCAGTACTTC	CSVAPQQETQYF
many	TRBV5-1	TRBJ2-6	NA	TGCGCCAGCAGCTTGGGAGTTGCTGGGTCTGGGGCCAACGTCCTGACTTTC	CASSLGVAGSGANVLTF
NA	TRBV18	TRBJ1-1	NA	TGTGCCAGCTCACCCTCGATGAGGGGAAACACTGAAGCTTTCTTT	CASSPSMRGNTEAFF
once	TRBV5-1	TRBJ2-3	TRBD2	TGCGCCAGCAGCTTCGGGACTAGCATGGATACGCAGTATTTT	CASSFGTSMDTQYF
NA	TRBV6-2/TRBV6-3	TRBJ1-5	NA	TGTGCCAGCAGTGGATGGAATCAGCCCCAGCATTTT	CASSGWNQPQHF
NA	TRBV20-1	TRBJ1-1	NA	TGCAGTGCCCCGACAACCCCGAACACTGAAGCTTTCTTT	CSAPTTPNTEAFF
few	TRBV29-1	TRBJ1-5	TRBD1	TGCAGCGTTGGGGGACAGAATCAGCCCCAGCATTTT	CSVGGQNQPQHF
few	TRBV20-1	TRBJ2-3	TRBD2	TGCAGTGCTAGGGGACTAGCGGCTAGCACAGATACGCAGTATTTT	CSARGLAASTDTQYF
NA	TRBV24-1	TRBJ2-5	NA	TGTGCCACCAGTGATCTATCCCCACATAACCAAGAGACCCAGTACTTC	CATSDLSPHNQETQYF
NA	TRBV5-1	TRBJ2-1	TRBD2	TGCGCCAGCAGCTTCCCAGGGAGGGCCCCTGGCCACAATGAGCAGTTCTTC	CASSFPGRAPGHNEQFF
few	TRBV12-3/TRBV12-4	TRBJ2-4	TRBD2	TGTGCCAGCAGTCCTATCCCAGCGGGGACAAACATTCAGTACTTC	CASSPIPAGTNIQYF
NA	TRBV7-9	TRBJ2-5	NA	TGTGCCAGCAGACCAGGAGTCAATGAGCAGTACTTC	CASRPGVNEQYF